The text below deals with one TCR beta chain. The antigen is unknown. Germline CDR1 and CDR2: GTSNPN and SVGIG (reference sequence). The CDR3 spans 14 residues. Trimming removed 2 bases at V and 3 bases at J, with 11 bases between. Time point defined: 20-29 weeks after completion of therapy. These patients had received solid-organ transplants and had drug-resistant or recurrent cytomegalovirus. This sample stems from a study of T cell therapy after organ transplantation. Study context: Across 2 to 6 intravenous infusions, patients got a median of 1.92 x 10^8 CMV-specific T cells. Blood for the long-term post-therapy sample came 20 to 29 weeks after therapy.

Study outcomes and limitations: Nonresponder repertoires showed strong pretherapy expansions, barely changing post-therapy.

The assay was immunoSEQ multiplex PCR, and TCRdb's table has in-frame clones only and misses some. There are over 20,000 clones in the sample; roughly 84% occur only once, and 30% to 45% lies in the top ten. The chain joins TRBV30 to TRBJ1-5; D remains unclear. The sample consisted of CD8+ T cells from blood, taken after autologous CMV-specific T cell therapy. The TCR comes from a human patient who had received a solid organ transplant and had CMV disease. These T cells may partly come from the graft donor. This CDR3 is CAWSWGPDNQPQHF. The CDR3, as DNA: TGTGCCTGGAGTTGGGGTCCAGACAATCAGCCCCAGCATTTT. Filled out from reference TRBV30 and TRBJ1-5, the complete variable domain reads SQTIHQWPATLVQPVGSPLSLECTVEGTSNPNLYWYRQAAGRGLQLLFYSVGIGQISSEVPQNLSASRPQDRQFILSSKKLLLSDSGFYLCAWSWGPDNQPQHFGDGTRLSIL.